This T cell receptor (beta chain) was identified in a study of cytomegalovirus exposure and HLA in healthy donors. Study details: Roughly 80 million unique TCRs from HLA-typed donors made up an early data release.

This CDR3 contains 16 residues. The V gene's germline CDR1 is ENHRY and CDR2 SYGVKD. Trimming shortened V by 8 bases and J by 8 bases, and 24 bases separated the two germline ends. Comment on this clone: Its antigen remains unknown.

Whole-study findings and limits: Later analysis identified a missense DCLRE1C variant that was linked to TCR beta V- and J-gene trimming. Later analysis showed most CMV-associated TCR beta chains appearing HLA-restricted.

In the PCR, 60 Vbeta and 13 Jbeta primers were used. Using immunoSEQ multiplex PCR, the repertoire was profiled, and TCRdb retains in-frame clones only, with some absent. The data show about 130,000 clones, more than 15% seen once. This chain joins TRBV10-3 and TRBJ2-2, with D perhaps TRBD1 (5 bases). The sequence came from a female donor in good health and CMV-seropositive. Specimen: PBMCs. CDR3 amino acids: CAISRMDTGKLGELFF. The CDR3 region has the DNA TGTGCCATCTCCCGGATGGACACGGGCAAATTGGGGGAGCTGTTTTTT.